The source of this T cell receptor (beta chain) is a study of blood T cells in healthy people across ages. Study as a whole: Per every two T cells, about one barcoded beta molecule was captured by template switching.

This clonotype has a handful of counts. Together with a sample-barcoded 5' primer, a J-beta primer mix was included in a second PCR lasting about 6 to 11 cycles. TCRdb ran MiXCR on the 5' RACE reads and lists one entry per CDR3 protein. The table has around 1.1 million distinct CDR3 sequences, 35% to 40% seen once; the top ten hold less than 15%. The CDR3 loop spans 13 amino acids. V lost 2 bases and J 4 bases, leaving 8 bases between the germline ends. Germline V gene data show CDR1 as MNHEY and CDR2 as SVGAGI. Sequences were obtained from blood. The source is a man in his late teens or twenties in good health. The chain has TRBV6-5 and TRBJ1-2, with no clear D. DNA for the CDR3: TGTGCCAGCAGTTACAGGGCCGCCTATGGCTACACCTTC. Translating it yields CASSYRAAYGYTF.